This T cell receptor beta chain emerged from a study of cytomegalovirus exposure and HLA in healthy donors (dated by TCRdb to 2016 to 2017). With respect to the entire study: In an earlier analysis of about 560 of the donors, 276 Gb of sequence data and roughly 100 million unique TCR beta sequences from 150 million to 200 million T cells were reported. To predict cytomegalovirus infection status, the study brought together high-throughput TCR immunosequencing, statistical association of individual TCRs with disease status, and machine learning. Both class I and class II loci were covered by HLA typing, at four-digit resolution. About 300 gigabases of sequencing data and around 88 million unique TCR sequences made up an early release that covered 500 to 650 HLA-typed donors. Every repertoire in the discovery cohort had been generated on one and the same sequencing platform. Besides the first cohort of roughly 700 subjects, a separate validation cohort made up of around 120 different subjects was used. Genome-wide SNP genotypes for about 60% of the 666 donors were used in a later genetic analysis, which treated that subset as a discovery cohort. Typing coverage differed by locus: A, B, C, DRB1 and DQB1 were typed in about 629-640 donors, DQA1 in about 510, DPA1 in 606, and DPB1 in around 490. The genetic ancestry cluster associated with self-reported Caucasian donors included roughly 84% of the 350 to 500 genotyped donors. The later analysis used no new phenotypic data to find candidate immune exposures, relying instead on TCR beta sequences and their occurrence across donors. Among roughly 400 genotyped donors of the cohort, an average of around 250,000 unique TCR beta nucleotide sequences was sequenced per donor, of which approximately 18% were non-productive. About 5 DR-DQ haplotypes were handled as single units for association and clustering, since linkage in the cohort was strong. The aim of the study was to test whether cataloging public T cell receptors could identify signatures of past pathogen exposure. The study profiled the T cell repertoires of around 700 subjects by immunosequencing and related them to cytomegalovirus serostatus. Donor age, sex, ethnicity and CMV serostatus were compiled together with the repertoire data. A later analysis re-analyzed previously published TCR beta repertoires from several hundred donors and added high-resolution HLA genotyping to study TCR occurrence patterns. In an earlier analysis of 587 of the donors, high-throughput TCR beta sequencing was used to judge whether each TCR beta V gene segment behaved as functional or pseudogenic.

Here is what the overall study found, with its caveats: Correlated functional status among segregating V segments might reflect linkage disequilibrium, but an unknown experimental factor could not be ruled out. V-gene and J-gene trimming of TCR beta chains was associated with a missense DCLRE1C variant in a later genetic analysis, and the association was replicated in an independent cohort. In a later genetic analysis, fewer N-insertions in productive TCRs were reported among donors in an Asian-associated ancestry cluster than the roughly 700-donor mean. According to the authors, the approach could potentially be generalized to other disease states and immunological phenotypes. The cohort was sequenced for TCR beta chains only, and without alpha or paired-chain data the features that could be detected were limited. Because some donors lacked HLA typing at each locus, the association tests relied only on the typed subset. Most TCR sequences were seen in very few donors, while some public TCRs were found in many individuals. The classifier was reported to diagnose cytomegalovirus status with high specificity and sensitivity in both the original and validation cohorts. The earlier analysis of 587 of the donors excluded approximately 17 rarely observed V segments, including chromosome 9 orphons, because counts were too low. In a later analysis, 16,951 TCR beta sequences were associated with specific HLA alleles at a false discovery rate of 0.05. Broadly in line with IMGT annotations, most TCR beta V segments showed up in productive rearrangements about 87% or about 30% of the time in an earlier analysis of several hundred of the donors. In a later analysis, the rate of TCR association differed among HLA loci, with DRB1 alleles having the most associated TCRs and HLA-C alleles having the fewest. Three of the identified cytomegalovirus-associated TCR beta chains were confirmed in vitro to be specific for cytomegalovirus antigens. Roughly uniform sequencing depth across donors was assumed in presence/absence analyses, although this assumption may not hold. In a later analysis, HLA-associated TCR beta chains showed more clonal expansion and lower generation probabilities than non-associated chains that were equally common. Immune exposure information for the cohort was limited to CMV serostatus. A further reported finding was that TCR beta sequences accurately predicted the HLA-A and HLA-B alleles for most subjects in the first cohort. A later analysis found that most CMV-associated TCR beta chains appeared HLA-restricted, with HLA associations seemingly driven largely by CMV exposure. Several of the top co-occurrence clusters appeared to be linked to parvovirus B19, influenza, CMV and Epstein-Barr virus, according to a later analysis. A cluster of highly shared sequence variants was judged likely to be a technical artifact of the sequencing pipeline. The study gave a list of more than 150 TCR beta chains associated with cytomegalovirus. When HLA alleles, especially DR and DQ, strongly co-occurred, TCR associations were difficult to assign to individual alleles.

Library method: the immunoSEQ multiplex PCR assay. The multiplex PCR relied on a mix of 60 forward primers for TCR Vbeta segments and 13 reverse primers for TCR Jbeta segments. A multiplex PCR assay on genomic DNA amplified the CDR3 region of rearranged TCR beta genes. The Illumina HiSeq System was used to sequence the amplified TCR beta libraries as 87-base-pair reads. In the authors' own workflow: A later analysis tallied tens of millions of unique TCR beta chains across the 600 to 700 repertoires, and some 10 million of those chains were shared by two or more donors. A nearest-neighbor algorithm error-corrected the raw reads and collapsed the reads into unique sequences, merging closely related sequences to remove PCR and sequencing errors. To assign V, D and J gene segments, CDR3 sequences were aligned to IMGT reference sequences. For a sequence to be retained, a match of at least six nucleotides to both a V gene segment and a J gene segment was required. A rearrangement was called productive if the CDR3 had no stop codons and remained in frame with V and J, and every other rearrangement was called non-productive. CDR3 was defined according to IMGT convention as the region running from the second conserved V-encoded cysteine to the conserved J-encoded phenylalanine. In an earlier analysis of 550 to 650 of the donors, sequences lacking an unambiguous match to a single V gene segment were excluded. An earlier analysis of some 500 of the donors classified V segments as functional when productive rearrangements were above 56.7% and as segregating when the standard deviation between donors was above 5%. A statistical classification framework was developed to diagnose cytomegalovirus status using the catalog of TCR beta chain sequences. A later analysis assigned V and J genes by comparing TCR nucleotide sequences with IMGT/GENE-DB human TR gene sequences. Using the TCRdist pipeline, a later analysis assigned CDR3 sequences along with most-parsimonious VDJ recombination scenarios. In a later analysis, each TCR beta chain was defined by its CDR3 amino acid sequence together with its V-gene family, and reads without a unique V-gene family were excluded. In a later analysis, fewer than 600 highly shared, low-generation-probability nucleotide sequences were removed to address suspected cross-contamination and a sequencing artifact. A later analysis calculated a clonal expansion index for each public chain from normalized within-repertoire ranks of inferred template counts. A later analysis computed generation probabilities with a VDJ recombination model fitted to out-of-frame rearrangements, and checked the results against IGoR. In a later analysis, hypergeometric tests were used to score TCR-TCR, TCR-HLA and TCR-CMV co-occurrence, with a repertoire-size bias correction applied to TCR pairs. A later analysis estimated false discovery rates by permuting HLA or CMV assignments 20 times. In a later analysis, co-occurring TCRs were grouped using DBSCAN, and TCRdist sequence similarity was added for clustering within HLA-allele-positive subsets. Repertoires with fewer than 30,000 or more than 120,000 public chains were left out of co-occurrence clustering, as were four to six repertoires with anomalous nucleotide sharing. The source is immuneACCESS, and TCRdb retained only in-frame sequences with V and J called. Part of the clones is not carried over; for the studies checked, unresolved V genes explain less than half of this, and the remainder is unexplained. V and J calls and clone size are given by that table; D and trimming were obtained from the DNA. In this sample the table shows 210,000 or so clones, just under 85% of which occur a single time. Around 0.57% of the sample rests with the top ten.

This clone came up once. The clone's antigen remains unknown. The record has no base qualities; no much larger clone is one base away. The cohort was made up of 666 healthy bone marrow donors. At the time of sampling, all cohort members were nominally healthy, though unrecorded immune exposures were likely present. The donor tested CMV seronegative and was one of the 352 seronegative cohort members. A peripheral blood sample was collected from each donor, and TCR beta sequencing was performed on peripheral blood mononuclear cells. Genomic DNA was extracted from the blood cell samples with the Qiagen DNeasy Blood Extraction Kit. This TCR was sampled from a woman aged 40 to 50 in good health and CMV-seronegative. Sequencing input: PBMCs.

CDR3 sequence: CAWSRGGYGYTF. The DNA reads TGTGCCTGGAGTAGGGGCGGCTATGGCTACACCTTC. The sequence links TRBV30 to TRBJ1-2; TRBD1 could be the D gene, as 5 bases match. Its CDR3 holds 12 amino acids, cysteine through phenylalanine. Only the CDR3 region is kept as DNA, spanning 36 bases read in frame from base 1. Trimming costs V 2 bases and J 4 bases, and their ends lie 8 bases apart. The germline V gene (reference sequence) specifies GTSNPN as CDR1 and SVGIG as CDR2.